The 3 T cell receptor beta chains below all came from one sample that was sequenced in a study of T cell responses to AZD1222 COVID-19 vaccine. Assay: immunoSEQ multiplex PCR; the TCRdb copy retains only in-frame clones and omits some. The sample lists about 140,000 clones; almost 95% were seen once. Sequencing used peripheral blood, obtained 28 days after the second AZD1222 dose. All receptors derive from an adult who received the AZD1222 COVID-19 vaccine.

The chain uses TRBV18 and TRBJ1-4; weak D call: TRBD1 (6 bases). Germline lookup yields CDR1 KGHSH and CDR2 LQKENI. The CDR3 contains 14 residues. V was pared by 8 bases and J by 9 bases, with 19 bases between. Here the CDR3 reads CASPLQGVSQKLFF. For the CDR3, the DNA is TGTGCCAGCCCCCTACAGGGAGTATCTCAAAAACTGTTTTTT.

The chain combines TRBV6-1 with TRBJ1-2; D is uncertain. Per the germline V gene, CDR1 is MNHNS and CDR2 is SASEGT. This CDR3 is built from 12 residues. V was cut by 2 bases and J by 4 bases, with 5 bases left in between. CDR3 loop: CASSEHLYGYTF. CDR3 coding DNA: TGTGCCAGCAGTGAACACCTCTATGGCTACACCTTC.

This clone appeared a single time. This chain uses TRBV28 with TRBJ2-2, with 10 bases fitting TRBD1. The CDR3 spans 14 residues. Germline CDR1 is MDHEN and CDR2 is SYDVKM. V was clipped by 6 bases and J by 7 bases; unmatched bases: 5. CDR3 coding DNA: TGTGCCAGCAGACGACAGGGGGCTGGCGGGGAGCTGTTTTTT. It translates to CASRRQGAGGELFF.